The 5 T cell receptor beta chains listed next were all sequenced from one sample in a study of cytomegalovirus exposure and HLA in healthy donors. This PCR relied on a set of 60 Vbeta primers and 13 Jbeta primers. TCRdb's copy holds only in-frame clones and misses some; the assay was immunoSEQ multiplex PCR. The sample shows about 50,000 clones, about three quarters of them seen only once. Sample: PBMCs. These receptors originate from a woman aged 40 to 55 in good health and CMV-seropositive.

The genes are TRBV4-2 and TRBJ1-3; D might be TRBD1 (6 bases). Deletions cut 0 bases from V and 2 bases from J, with 17 bases between. The CDR3 has 18 residues. CDR1 is LGHNA and CDR2 is YNFKEQ in the germline V gene. DNA for the CDR3: TGTGCCAGCAGCCAAGAAGGGGGTCCGGCCAGGGCTGGAAACACCATATATTTT. This translates into CASSQEGGPARAGNTIYF.

The chain joins TRBV2 to TRBJ2-7; no clear D. Germline V lookup: CDR1 SNHLY, CDR2 FYNNEI. There are 12 residues in the CDR3. V shed 5 bases and J shed 6 bases, with 11 bases lying between them. CDR3 amino acids: CASSSGRAEQYF. CDR3 nucleotides: TGTGCCAGCAGTTCGGGTCGAGCCGAGCAGTACTTC.

CDR3 loop: CASSLNGQGAQPQHF. As DNA, the CDR3 is TGTGCCAGCAGCCTAAACGGGCAGGGGGCACAGCCCCAGCATTTT. This sequence joins TRBV7-2 and TRBJ1-5, with TRBD1 identical over 8 bases. Trimming at V came to 5 bases and at J to 7 bases, leaving 10 bases not matched to a gene. The CDR3 sequence is 15 residues long. Per germline, CDR1 SGHTA and CDR2 FQGNSA.

V is TRBV27 and J is TRBJ2-6; D is possibly TRBD1 (5 bases). The germline V and J ends were trimmed by 5 bases and 1 base, with 9 bases remaining between them. This CDR3 region has 15 residues. From germline, CDR1 is MNHEY and CDR2 SMNVEV (reference sequence). CDR3 amino acids: CASSPRQSGANVLTF. The CDR3 coding sequence is TGTGCCAGCAGTCCCCGACAGTCTGGGGCCAACGTCCTGACTTTC.

This clone was observed a few times. The CDR3 sequence: CATSIKTGTANEKLFF. In nucleotides, the CDR3 is TGTGCCACCAGCATCAAGACCGGGACAGCTAATGAAAAACTGTTTTTT. The chain combines TRBV15 with TRBJ1-4; 7 positions match TRBD1. CDR3 length: 16 residues. V lost 4 bases and J lost 3; bases outside the gene matches: 8. The germline gives CDR1 LNHNV, CDR2 YYDKDF (reference sequence).